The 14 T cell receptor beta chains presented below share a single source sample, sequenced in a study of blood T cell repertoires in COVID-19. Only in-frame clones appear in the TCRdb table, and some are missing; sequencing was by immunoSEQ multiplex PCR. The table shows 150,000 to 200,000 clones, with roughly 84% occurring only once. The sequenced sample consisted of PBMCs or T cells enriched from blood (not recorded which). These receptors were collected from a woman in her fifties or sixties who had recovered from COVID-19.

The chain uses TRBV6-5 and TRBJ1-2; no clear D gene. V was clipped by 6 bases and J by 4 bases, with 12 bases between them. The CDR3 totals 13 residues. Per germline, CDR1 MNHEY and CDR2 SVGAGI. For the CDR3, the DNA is TGTGCCAGCAGACGCGGGGTCCTCTATGGCTACACCTTC. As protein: CASRRGVLYGYTF.

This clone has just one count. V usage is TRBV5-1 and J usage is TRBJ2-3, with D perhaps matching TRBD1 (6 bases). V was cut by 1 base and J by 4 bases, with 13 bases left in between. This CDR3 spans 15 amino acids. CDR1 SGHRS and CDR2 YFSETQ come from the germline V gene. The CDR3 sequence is CASSLLGGEADTQYF. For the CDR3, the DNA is TGCGCCAGCAGCTTGTTAGGGGGAGAGGCAGATACGCAGTATTTT.

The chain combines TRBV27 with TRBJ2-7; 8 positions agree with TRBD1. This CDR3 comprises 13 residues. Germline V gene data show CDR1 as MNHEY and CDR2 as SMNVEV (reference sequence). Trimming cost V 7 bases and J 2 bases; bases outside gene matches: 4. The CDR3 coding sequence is TGTGCCAGCACCTCGACAGGGGCCTACGAGCAGTACTTC. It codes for CASTSTGAYEQYF.

The CDR3 spells CASSYRGTYTDTQYF. CDR3 DNA sequence: TGTGCCAGCAGTTACCGGGGGACTTACACAGATACGCAGTATTTT. J is TRBJ2-3 and V is TRBV11-3; tentative D call: TRBD2 (6 bases). Germline V lookup: CDR1 SGHNT, CDR2 YENEEA. The CDR3 spans 15 residues. Trimming removed 6 bases at V and 2 bases at J, with 15 bases between.

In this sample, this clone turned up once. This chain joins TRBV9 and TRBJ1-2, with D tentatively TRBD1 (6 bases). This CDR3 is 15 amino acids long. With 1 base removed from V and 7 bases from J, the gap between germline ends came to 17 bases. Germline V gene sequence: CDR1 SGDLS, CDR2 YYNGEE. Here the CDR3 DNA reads TGTGCCAGCAGCGTACAGGGGACCTCTATAGGTGGCTACACCTTC. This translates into CASSVQGTSIGGYTF.

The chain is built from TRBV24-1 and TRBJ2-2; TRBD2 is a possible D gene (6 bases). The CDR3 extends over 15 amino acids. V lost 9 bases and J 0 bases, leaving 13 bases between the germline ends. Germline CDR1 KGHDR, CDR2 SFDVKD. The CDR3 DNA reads TGTGCCACCCAACAGGAGGGGCCGAACACCGGGGAGCTGTTTTTT. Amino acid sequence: CATQQEGPNTGELFF.

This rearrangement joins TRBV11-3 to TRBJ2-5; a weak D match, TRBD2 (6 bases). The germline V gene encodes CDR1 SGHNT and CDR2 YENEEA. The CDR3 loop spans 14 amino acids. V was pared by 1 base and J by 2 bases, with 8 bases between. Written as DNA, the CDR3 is TGTGCCAGCAGCTTAGGGGGGAGGCAAGAGACCCAGTACTTC. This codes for CASSLGGRQETQYF.

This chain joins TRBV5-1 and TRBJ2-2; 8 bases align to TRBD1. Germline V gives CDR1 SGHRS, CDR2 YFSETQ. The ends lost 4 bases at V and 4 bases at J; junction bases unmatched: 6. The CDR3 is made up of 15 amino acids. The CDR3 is CASSIQGALTGELFF. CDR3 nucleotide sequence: TGCGCCAGCAGCATTCAGGGGGCTCTCACCGGGGAGCTGTTTTTT.

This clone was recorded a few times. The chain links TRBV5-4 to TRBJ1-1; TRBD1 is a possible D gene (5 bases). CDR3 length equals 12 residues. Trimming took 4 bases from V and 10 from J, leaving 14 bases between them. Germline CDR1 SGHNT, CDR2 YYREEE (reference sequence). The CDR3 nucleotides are TGTGCCAGCAGCACCAGGACATCCCGAGCTTTCTTT. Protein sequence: CASSTRTSRAFF.

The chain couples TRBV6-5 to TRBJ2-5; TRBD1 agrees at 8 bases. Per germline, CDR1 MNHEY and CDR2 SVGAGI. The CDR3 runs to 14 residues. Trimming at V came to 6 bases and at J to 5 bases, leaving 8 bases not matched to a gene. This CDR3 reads CASSDSGGGETQYF. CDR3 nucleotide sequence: TGTGCCAGCAGCGATTCAGGGGGCGGGGAGACCCAGTACTTC.

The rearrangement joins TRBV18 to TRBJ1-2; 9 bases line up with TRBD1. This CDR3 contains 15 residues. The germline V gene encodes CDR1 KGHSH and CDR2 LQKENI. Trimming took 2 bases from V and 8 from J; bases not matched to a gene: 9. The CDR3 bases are TGTGCCAGCTCACCATCTCCGGACAGGGGAGGAGGCTACACCTTC. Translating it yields CASSPSPDRGGGYTF.

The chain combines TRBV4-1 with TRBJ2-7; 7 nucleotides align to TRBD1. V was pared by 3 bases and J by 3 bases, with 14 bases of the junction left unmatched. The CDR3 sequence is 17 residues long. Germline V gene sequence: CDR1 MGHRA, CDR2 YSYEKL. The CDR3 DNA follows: TGCGCCAGCAGCCAGAATCACGCGCCGACAGGGTACTACGAGCAGTACTTC. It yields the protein CASSQNHAPTGYYEQYF.

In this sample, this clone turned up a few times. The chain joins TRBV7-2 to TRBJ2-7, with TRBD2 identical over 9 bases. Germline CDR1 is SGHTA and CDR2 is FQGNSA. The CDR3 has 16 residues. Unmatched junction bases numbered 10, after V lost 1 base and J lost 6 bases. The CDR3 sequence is CASSLGLAGLRVEQYF. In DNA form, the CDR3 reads TGTGCCAGCAGCTTAGGTCTAGCGGGGCTGAGGGTCGAGCAGTACTTC.

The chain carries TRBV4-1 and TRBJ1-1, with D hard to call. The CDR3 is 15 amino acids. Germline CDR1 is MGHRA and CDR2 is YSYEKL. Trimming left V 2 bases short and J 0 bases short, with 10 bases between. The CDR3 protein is CASSQRRDLNTEAFF. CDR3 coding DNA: TGCGCCAGCAGCCAACGACGGGATTTGAACACTGAAGCTTTCTTT.